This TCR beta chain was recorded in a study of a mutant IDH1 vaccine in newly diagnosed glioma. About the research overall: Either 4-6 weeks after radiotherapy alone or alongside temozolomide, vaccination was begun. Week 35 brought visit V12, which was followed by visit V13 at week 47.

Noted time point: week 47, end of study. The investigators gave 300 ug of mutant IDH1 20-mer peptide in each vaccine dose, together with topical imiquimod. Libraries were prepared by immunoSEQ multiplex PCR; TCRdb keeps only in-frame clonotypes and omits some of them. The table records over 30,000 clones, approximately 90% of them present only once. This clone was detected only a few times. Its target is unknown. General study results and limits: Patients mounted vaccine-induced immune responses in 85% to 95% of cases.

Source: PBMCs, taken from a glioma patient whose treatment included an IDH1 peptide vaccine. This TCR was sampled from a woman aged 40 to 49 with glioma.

CDR3 sequence (DNA): TGTGCCAGTAGGCCGGTGACGGGGTACAATGAGCAGTTCTTC. It encodes CASRPVTGYNEQFF. The rearrangement uses TRBV19 and TRBJ2-1, with a possible D match to TRBD2 (5 bases). Deletions cut 6 bases from V and 4 bases from J, with 13 bases between. The length of the CDR3 is 14 residues. CDR1 is LNHDA and CDR2 is SQIVND in the germline V gene (reference sequence).